These 4 T cell receptor beta chains share one sample of origin, sequenced in a study of tumor-infiltrating lymphocytes in primary liver carcinoma (dated by TCRdb to 2016 to 2017). Instrument on record: Illumina HiSeq 2500. TCRbeta-specific cDNA was reverse-transcribed from 500 ng total RNA using a constant-region primer and ProtoScript II reverse transcriptase. Three nested multiplex PCR rounds, following a slightly modified ARM-PCR procedure, were used to build the TCRbeta libraries. Each of the first two PCR rounds ran for nine to ten cycles and used multiplex TRBV1-TRBV30 forward primers together with a Cbeta reverse primer. The public sequencing data were trimmed at Q25 with fastp and processed into clonotypes with MiXCR by TCRdb, which kept only in-frame beta chains. Entries are consolidated by CDR3 protein sequence, retaining the most common genes and DNA. The sample contains approximately 310,000 distinct CDR3 sequences, 65% of them found a single time. The ten largest clones capture roughly 9% of the sample.

Blood RNA was extracted from unsorted whole blood with TRIzol reagent; germline DNA came from the DNeasy Blood & Tissue kit. The specimen sequenced was peripheral blood. The receptors originated from a middle-aged man with primary liver carcinoma and hepatitis B virus infection.

On this clonotype: The junction differs from germline at one of its ends, possibly a read error. The J gene is TRBJ2-1, the V gene TRBV11-2; 9 bases agree with TRBD2. This CDR3 has 14 amino acids. The germline CDR1 and CDR2 sequences are SGHAT and FQNNGV. The CDR3 is CVSLSGRLPNEQLF. The DNA for the CDR3 is TGTGTCAGCTTGAGCGGGAGGCTCCCCAATGAGCAGCTCTTC.

This clonotype showed up many times. The V and J genes are TRBV6-6 and TRBJ2-5, with unresolved D. Trimming removed 0 bases from V and 5 bases from J, with 13 bases in between. Germline values: CDR1 MNHNY, CDR2 SVGAGI (reference sequence). The CDR3 runs 15 residues. The CDR3 loop reads CASSYSGSTVETQYF. The CDR3 DNA sequence: TGTGCCAGCAGTTACTCCGGCAGTACGGTGGAGACCCAGTACTTC.

A word on this clonotype: Lacking the conserved final phenylalanine or tryptophan, this CDR3 likely reflects a read error. The chain links TRBV11-1 to TRBJ2-7; the match to TRBD1 covers 9 bases. CDR3 length: 14 amino acids. The germline gives CDR1 SGHAT, CDR2 FQDESV (reference sequence). V lost 5 bases to trimming and J lost 5 bases; unmatched junction nucleotides: 7. CDR3 amino acids: CASSIRDRVNEQYL. The CDR3 DNA is TGTGCCAGCAGCATCCGGGACAGGGTAAACGAGCAGTACCTC.

This clonotype was found a few times. The chain is built from TRBV7-8 and TRBJ2-7; 7 bases match TRBD1. Germline CDR1 reads SGHVS; CDR2 reads FQNEAQ. The CDR3 has 16 residues. Unmatched junction bases numbered 14, after V lost 5 bases and J lost 4 bases. The DNA for the CDR3 is TGTGCCAGCAGCCCACGACAGGGTAGGGGCGGTTACGAGCAGTACTTC. Its translation is CASSPRQGRGGYEQYF.